The clone carrying this T cell receptor (beta chain) showed up many times. The CDR3 loop spans 16 amino acids. Looked up from germline, CDR1 is SGHTA and CDR2 is FQGNSA. V lost 1 base, J lost 6 bases, and 8 bases stayed unmatched. In the source study's methods: Nucleated cell number was recorded as an estimate derived from reference gene primer amplification. Method: immunoSEQ multiplex PCR; TCRdb's copy keeps in-frame clones and lacks some. Clonal size and the V and J genes are those of that table, whereas D and trimming came from the DNA. The data hold 220,000 or so clones, with 60% to 85% observed a single time. This entry comes from a study of blood T cell repertoires in COVID-19. Across the study: Specimens from acute and convalescent COVID-19 originated in the United States, Italy and Spain. From T cells, B-cell-depleted T cells, or PBMCs came the material, which was cDNA or gDNA.

The chain links TRBV7-2 to TRBJ2-1; 8 bases align to TRBD2. This sequence was found in a woman between 70 and 85 years old with acute or convalescent COVID-19. The sample taken for sequencing was peripheral blood. The DNA of the CDR3 is TGTGCCAGCAGCTTAGTCATTGGGACTAGGGGCAATGAGCAGTTCTTC. Its translation: CASSLVIGTRGNEQFF.